This T cell receptor beta chain was identified in a study of T cell repertoires in cytomegalovirus infection. Study in general: CMV infection together with matching HLA type was indicated by public TCR beta signatures.

Findings and caveats of the study: Totalled public TCR beta family frequency picked out people who carried CMV plus the relevant HLA.

This clonotype was seen once. What it recognizes is unknown. The junction differs from germline at one of its ends, possibly a read error. TCRdb processed the reads anew with MiXCR; each CDR3 protein has one entry. The sample carries about 98,000 distinct CDR3 sequences, more than 15% recorded once. Germline V gives CDR1 SGHDN, CDR2 FVKESK. The CDR3 runs 15 residues. This receptor was identified in a human donor in good health (CMV status not recorded). Some clones in this sample may be carry-over from other donors' samples. This sequence joins TRBV14 and TRBJ1-6; D unclear. The sequenced material came from PBMCs. CDR3 in amino acids: CASSQEGGWGSPRHF. In DNA form, the CDR3 reads TGTGCCAGCAGCCAAGAAGGAGGCTGGGGTTCACCCCGCCACTTT.